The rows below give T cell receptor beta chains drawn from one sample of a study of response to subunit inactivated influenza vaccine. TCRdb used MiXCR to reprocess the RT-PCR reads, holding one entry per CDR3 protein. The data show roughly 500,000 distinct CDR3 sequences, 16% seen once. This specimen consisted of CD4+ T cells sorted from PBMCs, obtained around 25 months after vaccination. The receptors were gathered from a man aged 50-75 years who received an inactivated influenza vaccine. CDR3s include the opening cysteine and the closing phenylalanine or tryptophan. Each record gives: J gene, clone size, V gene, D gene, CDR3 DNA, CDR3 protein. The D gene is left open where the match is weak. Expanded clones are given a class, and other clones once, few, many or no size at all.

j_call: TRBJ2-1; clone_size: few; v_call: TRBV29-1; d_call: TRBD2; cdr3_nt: TGCAGCGGCTTAGCGGGAGGCCGCTCCTACAATGAGCAGTTCTTC; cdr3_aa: CSGLAGGRSYNEQFF
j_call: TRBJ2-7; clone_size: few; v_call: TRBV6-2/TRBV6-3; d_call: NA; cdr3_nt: TGTGCCAGCAGTTACTCGGCCCGACTGCCCACGGTCTACGAGCAGTACTTC; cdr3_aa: CASSYSARLPTVYEQYF
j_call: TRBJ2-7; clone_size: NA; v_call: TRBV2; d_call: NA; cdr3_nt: TGTGCCAGCAGTGAGAGAATCTACGAGCAGTACTTC; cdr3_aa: CASSERIYEQYF
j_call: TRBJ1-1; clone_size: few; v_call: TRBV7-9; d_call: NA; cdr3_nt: TGTGCCAGCAGCTTGGGGGGGTCGGTCACTGAAGCTTTCTTT; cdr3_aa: CASSLGGSVTEAFF
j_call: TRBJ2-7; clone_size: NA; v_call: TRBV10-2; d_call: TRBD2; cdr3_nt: TGCGCCAGCAGTGAGTCTTTCGTCCCGCGGGGGGCCTACGAGCAGTACTTC; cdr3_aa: CASSESFVPRGAYEQYF
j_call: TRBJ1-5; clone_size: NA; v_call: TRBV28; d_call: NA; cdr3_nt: TGTGCCAGCAGTGACCCCTCGGGGTCTGGCAATCAGCCCCAGCATTTT; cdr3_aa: CASSDPSGSGNQPQHF
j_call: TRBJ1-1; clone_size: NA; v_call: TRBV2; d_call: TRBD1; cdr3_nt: TGTGCCAGCAGTGGCACCCGGACAGGGGAAGCTTTCTTT; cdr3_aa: CASSGTRTGEAFF
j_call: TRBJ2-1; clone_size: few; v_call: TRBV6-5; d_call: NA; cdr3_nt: TGTGCCAGCCATGGGGGAGGTGAGCAGTTCTTC; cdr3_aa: CASHGGGEQFF
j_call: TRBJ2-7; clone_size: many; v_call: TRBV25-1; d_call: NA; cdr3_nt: TGTGCCAGCAGTGATTCGGGGAGCACCTACGAGCAGTACTTC; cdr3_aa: CASSDSGSTYEQYF
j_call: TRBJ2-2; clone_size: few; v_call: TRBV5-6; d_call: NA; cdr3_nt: TGTGCCAGCAGCGGGGGTCCCGGGGAGCTGTTTTTT; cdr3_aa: CASSGGPGELFF
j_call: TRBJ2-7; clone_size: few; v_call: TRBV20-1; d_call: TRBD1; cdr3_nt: TGCAGTGCTAGGCGACAGGGCAACACCTACGAGCAGTACTTC; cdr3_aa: CSARRQGNTYEQYF
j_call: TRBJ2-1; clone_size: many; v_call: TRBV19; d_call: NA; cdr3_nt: TGTGCCAGTAGGGGTACCGGGGCAGATTACAATGAGCAGTTCTTC; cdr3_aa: CASRGTGADYNEQFF
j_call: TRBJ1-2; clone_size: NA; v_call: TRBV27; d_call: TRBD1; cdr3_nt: TGTGCCAGCAGTACCCGGGACAGGGGCGCGGGCTATGGCTACACCTTC; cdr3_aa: CASSTRDRGAGYGYTF
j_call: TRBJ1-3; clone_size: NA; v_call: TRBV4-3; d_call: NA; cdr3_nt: TGCGCCAGCAGCCAAGATTCCGGGAACACCATATATTTT; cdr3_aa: CASSQDSGNTIYF
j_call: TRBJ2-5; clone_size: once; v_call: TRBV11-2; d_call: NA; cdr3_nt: TGTGCCAGCAGCTCCTGGGTTGAGTTGAGGGAGACCCAGTACTTC; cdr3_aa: CASSSWVELRETQYF
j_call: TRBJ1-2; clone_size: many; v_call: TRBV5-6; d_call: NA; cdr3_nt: TGTGCCAGCAGTCCTCGTGTGAGGGGTGCTAACTATGGCTACACCTTC; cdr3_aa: CASSPRVRGANYGYTF
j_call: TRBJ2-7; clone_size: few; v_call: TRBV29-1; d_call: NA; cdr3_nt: TGCAGCGTTGAATACCATAACTCCTACGAGCAGTACTTC; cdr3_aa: CSVEYHNSYEQYF